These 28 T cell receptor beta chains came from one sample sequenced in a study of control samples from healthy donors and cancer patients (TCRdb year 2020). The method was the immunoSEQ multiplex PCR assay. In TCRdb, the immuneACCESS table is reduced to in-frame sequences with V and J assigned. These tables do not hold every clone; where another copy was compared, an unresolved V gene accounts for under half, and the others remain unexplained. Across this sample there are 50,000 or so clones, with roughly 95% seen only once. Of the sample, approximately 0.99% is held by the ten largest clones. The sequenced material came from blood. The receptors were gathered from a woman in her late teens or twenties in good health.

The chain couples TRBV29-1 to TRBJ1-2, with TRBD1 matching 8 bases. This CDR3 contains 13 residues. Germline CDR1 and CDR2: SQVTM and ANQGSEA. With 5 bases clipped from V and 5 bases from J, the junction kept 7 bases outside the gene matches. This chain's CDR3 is CSVPSRDRYGYTF. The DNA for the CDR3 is TGCAGCGTTCCGTCCCGGGACAGGTATGGCTACACCTTC.

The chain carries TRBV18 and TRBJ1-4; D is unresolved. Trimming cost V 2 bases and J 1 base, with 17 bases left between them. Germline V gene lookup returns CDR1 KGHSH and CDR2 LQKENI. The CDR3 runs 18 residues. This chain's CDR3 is CASSPDEVRSGTNEKLFF. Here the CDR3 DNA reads TGTGCCAGCTCACCAGACGAAGTCAGGAGCGGAACTAATGAAAAACTGTTTTTT.

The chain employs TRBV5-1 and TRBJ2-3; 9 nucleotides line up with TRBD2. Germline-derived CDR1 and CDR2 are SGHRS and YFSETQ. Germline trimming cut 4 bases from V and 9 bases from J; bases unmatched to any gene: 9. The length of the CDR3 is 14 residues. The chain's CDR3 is CASSPAGGARTQYF. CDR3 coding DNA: TGCGCCAGCAGCCCGGCGGGGGGGGCTAGGACGCAGTATTTT.

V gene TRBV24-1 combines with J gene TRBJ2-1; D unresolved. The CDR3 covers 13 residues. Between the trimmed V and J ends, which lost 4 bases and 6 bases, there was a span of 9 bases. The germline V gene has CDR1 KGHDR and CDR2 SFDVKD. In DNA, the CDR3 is TGTGCCACCAGTGACCCCCTTCTCAATGAGCAGTTCTTC. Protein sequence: CATSDPLLNEQFF.

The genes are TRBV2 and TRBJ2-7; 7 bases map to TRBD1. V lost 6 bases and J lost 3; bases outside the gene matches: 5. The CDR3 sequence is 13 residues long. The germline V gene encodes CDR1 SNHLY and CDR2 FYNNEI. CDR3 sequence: CASRATGIYEQYF. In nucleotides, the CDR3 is TGTGCCAGCAGGGCGACAGGGATCTACGAGCAGTACTTC.

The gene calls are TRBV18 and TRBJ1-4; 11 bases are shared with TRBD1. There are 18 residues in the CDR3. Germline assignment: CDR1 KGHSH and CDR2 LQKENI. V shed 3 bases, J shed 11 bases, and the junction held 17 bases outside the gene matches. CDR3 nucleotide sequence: TGTGCCAGCTCACCGACCTCTTCACCCTTGGGACAGGGGGACAAACTGTTTTTT. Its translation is CASSPTSSPLGQGDKLFF.

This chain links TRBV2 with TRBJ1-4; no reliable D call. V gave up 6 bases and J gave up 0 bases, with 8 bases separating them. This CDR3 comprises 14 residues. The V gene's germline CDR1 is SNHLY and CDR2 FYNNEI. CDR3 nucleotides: TGTGCCAGCAGGTCGGCCCCAACTAATGAAAAACTGTTTTTT. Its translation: CASRSAPTNEKLFF.

CDR3 sequence reads: CASSQGTYYGYTF. DNA of the CDR3: TGTGCCAGCAGCCAGGGCACCTACTATGGCTACACCTTC. The rearrangement links TRBV7-8 to TRBJ1-2; D might be TRBD1 (5 bases). This CDR3 region has 13 residues. Trimming cost V 5 bases and J 3 bases, with 10 bases left between them. Germline V gives CDR1 SGHVS, CDR2 FQNEAQ.

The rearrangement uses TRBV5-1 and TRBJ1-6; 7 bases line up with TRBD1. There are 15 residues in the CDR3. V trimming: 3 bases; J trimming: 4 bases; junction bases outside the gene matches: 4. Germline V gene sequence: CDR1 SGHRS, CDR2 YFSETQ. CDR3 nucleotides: TGCGCCAGCAGCTCGGGGGACAGTTATAATTCACCCCTCCACTTT. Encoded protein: CASSSGDSYNSPLHF.

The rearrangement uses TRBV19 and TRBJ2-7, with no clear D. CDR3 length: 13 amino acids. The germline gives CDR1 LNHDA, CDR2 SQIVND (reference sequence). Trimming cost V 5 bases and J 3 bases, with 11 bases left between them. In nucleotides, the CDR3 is TGTGCCAGTAGTCCCTTCGGCGGCTACGAGCAGTACTTC. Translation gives CASSPFGGYEQYF.

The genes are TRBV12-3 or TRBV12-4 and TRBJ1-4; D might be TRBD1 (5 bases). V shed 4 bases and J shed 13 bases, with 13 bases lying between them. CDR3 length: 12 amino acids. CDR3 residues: CASSWGRRILFF. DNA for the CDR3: TGTGCCAGCAGTTGGGGACGGAGGATACTGTTTTTT.

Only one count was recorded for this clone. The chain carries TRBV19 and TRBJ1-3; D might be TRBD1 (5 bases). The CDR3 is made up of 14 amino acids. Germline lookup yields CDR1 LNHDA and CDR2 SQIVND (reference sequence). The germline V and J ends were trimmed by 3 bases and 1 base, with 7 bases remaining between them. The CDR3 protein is CASSITGSGNTIYF. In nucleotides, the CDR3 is TGTGCCAGTAGTATCACAGGTTCTGGAAACACCATATATTTT.

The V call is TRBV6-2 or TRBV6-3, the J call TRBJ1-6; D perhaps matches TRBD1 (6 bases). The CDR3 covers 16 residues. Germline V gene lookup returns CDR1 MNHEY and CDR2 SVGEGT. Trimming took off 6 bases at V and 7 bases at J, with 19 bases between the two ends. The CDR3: CASSPRGGLANSPLHF. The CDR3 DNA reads TGTGCCAGCAGCCCTCGAGGGGGATTAGCGAATTCACCCCTCCACTTT.

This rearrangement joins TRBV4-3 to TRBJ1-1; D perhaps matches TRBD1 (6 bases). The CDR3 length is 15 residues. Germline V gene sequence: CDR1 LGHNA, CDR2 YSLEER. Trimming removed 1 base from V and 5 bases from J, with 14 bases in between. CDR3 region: CASSQGRAQGTEAFF. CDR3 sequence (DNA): TGCGCCAGCAGCCAAGGACGGGCTCAGGGGACTGAAGCTTTCTTT.

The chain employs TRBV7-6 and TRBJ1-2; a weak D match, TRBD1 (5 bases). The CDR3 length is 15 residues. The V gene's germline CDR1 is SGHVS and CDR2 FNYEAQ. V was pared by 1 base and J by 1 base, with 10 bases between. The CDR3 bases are TGTGCCAGCAGCTTAGAGGGGTCGTATAACTATGGCTACACCTTC. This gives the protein CASSLEGSYNYGYTF. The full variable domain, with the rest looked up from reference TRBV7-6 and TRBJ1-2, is GAGVSQSPRYKVTKRGQDVALRCDPISGHVSLYWYRQALGQGPEFLTYFNYEAQQDKSGLPNDRFSAERPEGSISTLTIQRTEQRDSAMYRCASSLEGSYNYGYTFGSGTRLTVV.

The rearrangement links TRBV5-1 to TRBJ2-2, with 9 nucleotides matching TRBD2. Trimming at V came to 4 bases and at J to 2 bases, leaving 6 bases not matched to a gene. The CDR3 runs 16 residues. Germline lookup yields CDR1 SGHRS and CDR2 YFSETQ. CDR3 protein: CASSPVGTSNTGELFF. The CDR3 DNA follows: TGCGCCAGCAGCCCCGTCGGGACTAGCAACACCGGGGAGCTGTTTTTT.

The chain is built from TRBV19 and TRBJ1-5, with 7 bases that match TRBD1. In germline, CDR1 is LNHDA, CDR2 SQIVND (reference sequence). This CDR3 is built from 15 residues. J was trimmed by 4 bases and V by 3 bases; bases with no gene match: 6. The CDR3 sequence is CASSILTGSNQPQHF. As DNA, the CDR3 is TGTGCCAGTAGTATCTTGACAGGGTCTAATCAGCCCCAGCATTTT. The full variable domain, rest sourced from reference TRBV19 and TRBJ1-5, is DGGITQSPKYLFRKEGQNVTLSCEQNLNHDAMYWYRQDPGQGLRLIYYSQIVNDFQKGDIAEGYSVSREKKESFPLTVTSAQKNPTAFYLCASSILTGSNQPQHFGDGTRLSIL.

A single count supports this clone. CDR3 in DNA: TGTGCCAGCAGTTACTACTCAGGGAGCCAGCCCCAGCATTTT. It encodes CASSYYSGSQPQHF. This chain uses TRBV6-5 with TRBJ1-5, with a weak D call TRBD1 (5 bases). Trimming took off 1 base at V and 7 bases at J, with 11 bases between the two ends. The CDR3 spans 14 residues. Germline-derived CDR1 and CDR2 are MNHEY and SVGAGI.

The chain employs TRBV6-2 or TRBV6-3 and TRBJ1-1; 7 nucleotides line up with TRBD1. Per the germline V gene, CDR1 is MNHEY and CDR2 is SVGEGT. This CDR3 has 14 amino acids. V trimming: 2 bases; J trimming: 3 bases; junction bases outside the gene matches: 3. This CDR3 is CASSYNDRDTEAFF. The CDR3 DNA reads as TGTGCCAGCAGTTACAACGACAGGGACACTGAAGCTTTCTTT.

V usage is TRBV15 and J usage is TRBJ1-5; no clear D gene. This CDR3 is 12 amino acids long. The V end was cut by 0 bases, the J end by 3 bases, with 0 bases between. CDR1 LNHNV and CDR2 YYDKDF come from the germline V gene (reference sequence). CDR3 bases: TGTGCCACCAGCAGAGACAATCAGCCCCAGCATTTT. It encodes CATSRDNQPQHF.

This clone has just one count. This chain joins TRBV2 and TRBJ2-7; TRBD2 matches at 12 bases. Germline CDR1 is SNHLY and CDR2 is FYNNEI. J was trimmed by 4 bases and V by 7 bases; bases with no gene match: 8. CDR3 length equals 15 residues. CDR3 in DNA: TGTGCCAGCAAGGACCCGACTAGCGGGGGATACGAGCAGTACTTC. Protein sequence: CASKDPTSGGYEQYF. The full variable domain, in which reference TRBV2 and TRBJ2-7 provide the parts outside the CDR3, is EPEVTQTPSHQVTQMGQEVILRCVPISNHLYFYWYRQILGQKVEFLVSFYNNEISEKSEIFDDQFSVERPDGSNFTLKIRSTKLEDSAMYFCASKDPTSGGYEQYFGPGTRLTVT.

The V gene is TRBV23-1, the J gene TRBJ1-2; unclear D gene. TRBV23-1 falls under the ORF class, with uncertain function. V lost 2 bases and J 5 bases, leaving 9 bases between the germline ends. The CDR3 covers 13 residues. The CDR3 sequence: CASSQTATYGYTF. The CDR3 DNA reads TGCGCCAGCAGTCAAACGGCGACTTATGGCTACACCTTC.

Here the CDR3 reads CASRPKQAANEKLFF. The CDR3 nucleotides are TGTGCCAGCAGACCAAAACAGGCTGCTAATGAAAAACTGTTTTTT. This chain joins TRBV27 and TRBJ1-4, with D perhaps matching TRBD1 (5 bases). V was trimmed by 6 bases and J by 3 bases, leaving 14 bases between them. Germline-derived CDR1 and CDR2 are MNHEY and SMNVEV (reference sequence). This CDR3 contains 15 residues.

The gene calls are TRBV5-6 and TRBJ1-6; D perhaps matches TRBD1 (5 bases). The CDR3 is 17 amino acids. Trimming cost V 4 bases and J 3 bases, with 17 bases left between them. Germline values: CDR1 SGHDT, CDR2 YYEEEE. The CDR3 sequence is CASSPGTGADYNSPLHF. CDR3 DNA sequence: TGTGCCAGCAGCCCCGGTACAGGAGCCGACTATAATTCACCCCTCCACTTT.

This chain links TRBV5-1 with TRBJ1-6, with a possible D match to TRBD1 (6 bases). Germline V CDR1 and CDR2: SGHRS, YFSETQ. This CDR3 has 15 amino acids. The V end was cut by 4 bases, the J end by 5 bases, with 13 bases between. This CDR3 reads CASSRGPEDNSPLHF. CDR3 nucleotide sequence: TGCGCCAGCAGCCGGGGGCCGGAAGATAATTCACCCCTCCACTTT.

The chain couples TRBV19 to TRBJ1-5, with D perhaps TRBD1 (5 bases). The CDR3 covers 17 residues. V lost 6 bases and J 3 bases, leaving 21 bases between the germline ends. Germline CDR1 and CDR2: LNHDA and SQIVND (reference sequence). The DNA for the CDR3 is TGTGCCAGTAGACAACGAAGTACCGGGACCACCAATCAGCCCCAGCATTTT. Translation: CASRQRSTGTTNQPQHF.

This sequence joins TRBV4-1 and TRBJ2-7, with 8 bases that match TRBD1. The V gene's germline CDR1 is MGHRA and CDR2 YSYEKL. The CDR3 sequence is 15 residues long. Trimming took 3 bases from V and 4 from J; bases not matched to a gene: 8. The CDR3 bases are TGCGCCAGCAGCCAGCCCGGGACAGGTCGGTACGAGCAGTACTTC. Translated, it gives CASSQPGTGRYEQYF.

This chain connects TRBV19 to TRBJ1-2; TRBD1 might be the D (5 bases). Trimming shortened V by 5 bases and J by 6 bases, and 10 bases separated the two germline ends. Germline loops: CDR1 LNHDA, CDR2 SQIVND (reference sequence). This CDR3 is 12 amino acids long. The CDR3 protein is CASSFGTDGYTF. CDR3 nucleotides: TGTGCCAGTAGTTTCGGGACGGATGGCTACACCTTC.